These T cell receptor beta chains were read from a single sample in a study of cytomegalovirus exposure and HLA in healthy donors. Data came from immunoSEQ multiplex PCR; TCRdb stores just in-frame clones and leaves some out. Among 150,000 to 170,000 clones listed, under 85% were seen once. Material for sequencing was PBMCs. The receptors come from a man younger than 30 in good health and CMV-seronegative. Each CDR3 is given with its conserved first and last residue. The D gene is left open where the match is weak. Size is omitted from some rows. Given values are once, few, many or a class for expanded clones.

TRBV19	NA	TRBJ1-1	NA	TGTGCCAGTAGTATTTCTCCCGTGTTGACTGAAGCTTTCTTT	CASSISPVLTEAFF
TRBV5-1	NA	TRBJ1-1	NA	TGCGCCAGCAGCTTGGTAGGGGGTGAAGAAGCTTTCTTT	CASSLVGGEEAFF
TRBV5-6	NA	TRBJ1-2	NA	TGTGCCAGCAGCGCTCGTGCAGGGGCCTATGGCTACACCTTC	CASSARAGAYGYTF
TRBV15	NA	TRBJ2-5	few	TGTGCCACCAGCAGAAGACAGGACCAAGAGACCCAGTACTTC	CATSRRQDQETQYF
TRBV7-9	NA	TRBJ1-4	NA	TGTGCCAGCAGCTTAGGGGAGGAGGAAAAACTGTTTTTT	CASSLGEEEKLFF
TRBV5-1	TRBD1	TRBJ1-1	once	TGCGCCAGCAGCTCACAGGGGGGTGGCACTGAAGCTTTCTTT	CASSSQGGGTEAFF
TRBV5-1	TRBD1	TRBJ1-1	NA	TGCGCCAGCGGAAACAGGGGAAACACTGAAGCTTTCTTT	CASGNRGNTEAFF
TRBV27	TRBD1	TRBJ1-4	few	TGTGCCAGCAGTTCCCTCCACTCCAACAGGGGACCTAATGAAAAACTGTTTTTT	CASSSLHSNRGPNEKLFF
TRBV2	TRBD1	TRBJ1-3	few	TGTGCCAGCAGTGGACAGGGCGCAAACACCATATATTTT	CASSGQGANTIYF
TRBV5-1	TRBD1	TRBJ1-2	NA	TGCGCCAGCAGTAACGACGGACAGGGGGGCTATGGCTACACCTTC	CASSNDGQGGYGYTF
TRBV19	NA	TRBJ1-1	NA	TGTGCCAGTAGCCTGTGGAACACTGAAGCTTTCTTT	CASSLWNTEAFF
TRBV18	TRBD2	TRBJ2-3	NA	TGTGCCAGCTCACCAAGCGGACTAGCGGGGGGAGGCACAGATACGCAGTATTTT	CASSPSGLAGGGTDTQYF
TRBV12-1	NA	TRBJ2-7	NA	TGTGCCAGCAGCTTTGGCCTAGCGGGGGGAAACTCCTACGAGCAGTACTTC	CASSFGLAGGNSYEQYF
TRBV6-1	NA	TRBJ1-5	NA	TGTGCCAGCAGTGAATTTGGGAGCGGGGATCAGCCCCAGCATTTT	CASSEFGSGDQPQHF